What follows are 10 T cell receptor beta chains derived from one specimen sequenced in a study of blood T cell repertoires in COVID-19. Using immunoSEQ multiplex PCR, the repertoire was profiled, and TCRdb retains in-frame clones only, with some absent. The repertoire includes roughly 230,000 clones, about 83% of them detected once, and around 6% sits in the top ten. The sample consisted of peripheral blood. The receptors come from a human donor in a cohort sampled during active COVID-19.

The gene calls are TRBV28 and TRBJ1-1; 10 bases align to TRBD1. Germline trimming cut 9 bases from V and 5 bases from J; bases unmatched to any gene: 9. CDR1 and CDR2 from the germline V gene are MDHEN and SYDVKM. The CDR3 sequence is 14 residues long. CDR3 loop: CASETGGARTEAFF. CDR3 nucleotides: TGTGCCAGTGAGACAGGGGGCGCGAGGACTGAAGCTTTCTTT.

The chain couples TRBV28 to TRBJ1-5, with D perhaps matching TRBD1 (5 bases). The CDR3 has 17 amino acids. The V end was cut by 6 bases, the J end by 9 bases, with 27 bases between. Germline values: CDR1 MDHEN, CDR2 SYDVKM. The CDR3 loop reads CASSLNRGNPFSGPQHF. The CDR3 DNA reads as TGTGCCAGCAGCTTAAATAGGGGCAATCCGTTTTCAGGGCCCCAGCATTTT.

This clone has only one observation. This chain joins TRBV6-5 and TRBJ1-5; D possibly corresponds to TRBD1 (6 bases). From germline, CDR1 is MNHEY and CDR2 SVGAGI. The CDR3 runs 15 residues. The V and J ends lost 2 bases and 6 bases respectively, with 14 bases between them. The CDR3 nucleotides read TGTGCCAGCAGTTACCGGGGGGGGCCGGGTCAGCCCCAGCATTTT. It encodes CASSYRGGPGQPQHF.

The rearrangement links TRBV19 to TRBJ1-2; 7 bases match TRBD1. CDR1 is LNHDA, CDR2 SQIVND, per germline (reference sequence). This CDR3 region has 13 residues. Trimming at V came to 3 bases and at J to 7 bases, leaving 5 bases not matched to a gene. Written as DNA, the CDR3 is TGTGCCAGTAGTATTGACAGGGAGCGTGGCTACACCTTC. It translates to CASSIDRERGYTF.

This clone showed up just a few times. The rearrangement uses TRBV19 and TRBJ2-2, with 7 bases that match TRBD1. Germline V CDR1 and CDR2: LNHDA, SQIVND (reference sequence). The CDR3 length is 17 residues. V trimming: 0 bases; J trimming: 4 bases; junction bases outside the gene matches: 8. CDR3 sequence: CASSIDLYRGVTGELFF. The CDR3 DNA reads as TGTGCCAGTAGTATAGATCTGTACAGGGGTGTCACCGGGGAGCTGTTTTTT.

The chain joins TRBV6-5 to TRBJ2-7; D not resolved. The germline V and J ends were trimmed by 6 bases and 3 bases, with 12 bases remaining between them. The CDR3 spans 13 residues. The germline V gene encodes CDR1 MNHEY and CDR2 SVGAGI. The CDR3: CASRVAERYEQYF. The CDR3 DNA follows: TGTGCCAGCAGGGTTGCAGAGCGCTACGAGCAGTACTTC.

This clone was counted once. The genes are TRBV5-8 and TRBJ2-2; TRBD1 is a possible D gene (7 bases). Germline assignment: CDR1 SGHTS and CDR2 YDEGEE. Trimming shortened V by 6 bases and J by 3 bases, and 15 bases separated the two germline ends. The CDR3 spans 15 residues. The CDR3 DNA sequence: TGTGCCAGCACCCTGACAGGGACTTACACCGGGGAGCTGTTTTTT. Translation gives CASTLTGTYTGELFF.

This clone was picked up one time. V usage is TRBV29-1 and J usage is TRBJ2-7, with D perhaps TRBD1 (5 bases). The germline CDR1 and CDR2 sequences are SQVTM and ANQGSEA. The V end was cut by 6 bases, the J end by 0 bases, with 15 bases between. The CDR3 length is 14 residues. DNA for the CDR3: TGCAGCGTCGCTGGGATCCAGGGCTCCTACGAGCAGTACTTC. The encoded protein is CSVAGIQGSYEQYF.

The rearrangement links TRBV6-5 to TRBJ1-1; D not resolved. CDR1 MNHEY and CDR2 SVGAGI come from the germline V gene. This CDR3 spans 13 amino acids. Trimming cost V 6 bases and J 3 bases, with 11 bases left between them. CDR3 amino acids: CASSREGYTEAFF. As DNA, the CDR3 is TGTGCCAGCAGCCGGGAGGGTTACACTGAAGCTTTCTTT.

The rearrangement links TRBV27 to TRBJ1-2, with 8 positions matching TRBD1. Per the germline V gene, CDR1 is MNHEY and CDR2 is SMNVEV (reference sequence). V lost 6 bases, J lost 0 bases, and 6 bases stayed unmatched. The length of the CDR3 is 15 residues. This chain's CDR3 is CASSSIQGANYGYTF. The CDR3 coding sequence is TGTGCCAGCAGCTCCATACAGGGGGCTAACTATGGCTACACCTTC.